The sequence of this T cell receptor beta chain was determined in a study of CD8 T cells in ankylosing spondylitis. Regarding the study as a whole: Ankylosing spondylitis blood seemed to carry a telltale TCR beta motif made of several highly homologous variants.

TCRdb called the 5' RACE reads again in MiXCR, with one record for every CDR3 protein. The sample lists approximately 400,000 distinct CDR3 sequences; approximately 17% were seen once. Trimming stripped 1 base from V and 0 bases from J, with 16 bases between. The CDR3 is 17 amino acids. Germline V gives CDR1 SGHRS, CDR2 YFSETQ. About this clonotype itself: What it binds is not known.

The sample taken for sequencing was blood, either unsorted or a sorted T cell fraction (not recorded which). This clonotype was obtained from a male donor with ankylosing spondylitis. The chain is built from TRBV5-1 and TRBJ1-1; D is unclear. In DNA, the CDR3 is TGCGCCAGCAGCTTGAGCGGGTTGGCCTCCATGAACACTGAAGCTTTCTTT. This sequence encodes CASSLSGLASMNTEAFF. Full variable domain (outside the CDR3, taken from reference TRBV5-1 and TRBJ1-1): KAGVTQTPRYLIKTRGQQVTLSCSPISGHRSVSWYQQTPGQGLQFLFEYFSETQRNKGNFPGRFSGRQFSNSRSEMNVSTLELGDSALYLCASSLSGLASMNTEAFFGQGTRLTVV.